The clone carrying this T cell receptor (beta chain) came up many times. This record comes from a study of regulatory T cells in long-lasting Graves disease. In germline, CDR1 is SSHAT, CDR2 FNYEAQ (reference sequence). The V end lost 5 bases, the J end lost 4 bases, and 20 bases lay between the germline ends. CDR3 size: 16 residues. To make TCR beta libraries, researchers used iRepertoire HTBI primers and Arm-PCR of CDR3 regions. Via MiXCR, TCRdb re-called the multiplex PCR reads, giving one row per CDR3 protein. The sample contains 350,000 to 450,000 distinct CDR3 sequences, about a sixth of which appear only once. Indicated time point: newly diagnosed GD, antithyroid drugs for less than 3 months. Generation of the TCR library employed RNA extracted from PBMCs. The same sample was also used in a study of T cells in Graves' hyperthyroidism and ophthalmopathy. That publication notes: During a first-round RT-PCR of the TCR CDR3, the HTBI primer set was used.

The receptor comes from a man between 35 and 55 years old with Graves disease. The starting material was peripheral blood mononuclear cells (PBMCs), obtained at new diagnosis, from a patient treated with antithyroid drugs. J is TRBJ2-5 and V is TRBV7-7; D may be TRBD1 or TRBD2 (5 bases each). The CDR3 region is CASSPSGARLLETQYF. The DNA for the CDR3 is TGTGCCAGCAGCCCTTCCGGGGCTAGGTTATTAGAGACCCAGTACTTC.